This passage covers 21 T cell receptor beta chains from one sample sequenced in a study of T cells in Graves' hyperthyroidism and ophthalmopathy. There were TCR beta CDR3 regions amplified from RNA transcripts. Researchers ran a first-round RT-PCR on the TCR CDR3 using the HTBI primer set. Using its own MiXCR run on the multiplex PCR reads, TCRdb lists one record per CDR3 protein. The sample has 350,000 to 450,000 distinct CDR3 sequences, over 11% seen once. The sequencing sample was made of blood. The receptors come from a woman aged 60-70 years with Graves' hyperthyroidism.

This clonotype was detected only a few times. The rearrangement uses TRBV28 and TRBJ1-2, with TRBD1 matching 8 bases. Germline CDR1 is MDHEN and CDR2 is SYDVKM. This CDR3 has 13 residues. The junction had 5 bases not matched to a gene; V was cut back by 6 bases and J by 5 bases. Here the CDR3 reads CASSYTGGYGYTF. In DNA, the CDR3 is TGTGCCAGCAGCTATACAGGGGGGTATGGCTACACCTTC.

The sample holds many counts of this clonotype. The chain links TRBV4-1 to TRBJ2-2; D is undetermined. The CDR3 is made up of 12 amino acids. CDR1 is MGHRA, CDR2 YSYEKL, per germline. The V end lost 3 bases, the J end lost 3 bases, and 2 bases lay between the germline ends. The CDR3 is CASSHHTGELFF. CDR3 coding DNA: TGCGCCAGCAGCCACCACACCGGGGAGCTGTTTTTT.

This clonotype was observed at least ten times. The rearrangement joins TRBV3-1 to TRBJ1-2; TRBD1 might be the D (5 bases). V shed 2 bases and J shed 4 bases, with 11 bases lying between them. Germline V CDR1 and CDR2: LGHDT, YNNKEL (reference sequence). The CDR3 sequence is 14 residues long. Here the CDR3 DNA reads TGTGCCAGCAGCCAAAGGGGACCCTCCTATGGCTACACCTTC. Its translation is CASSQRGPSYGYTF.

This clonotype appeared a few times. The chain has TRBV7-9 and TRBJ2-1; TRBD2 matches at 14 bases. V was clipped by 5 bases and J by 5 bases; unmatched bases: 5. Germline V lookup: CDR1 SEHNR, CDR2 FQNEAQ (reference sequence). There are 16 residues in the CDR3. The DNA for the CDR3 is TGTGCCAGCAGCCTCCAGACTAGCGGGAGGGACAATGAGCAGTTCTTC. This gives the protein CASSLQTSGRDNEQFF.

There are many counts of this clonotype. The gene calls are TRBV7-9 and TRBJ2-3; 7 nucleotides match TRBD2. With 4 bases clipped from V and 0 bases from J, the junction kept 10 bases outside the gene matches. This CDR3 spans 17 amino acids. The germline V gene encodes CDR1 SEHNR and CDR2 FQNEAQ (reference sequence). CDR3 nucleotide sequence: TGTGCCAGCAGCTCCGGGATAGCGGGTCCCAGCACAGATACGCAGTATTTT. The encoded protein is CASSSGIAGPSTDTQYF.

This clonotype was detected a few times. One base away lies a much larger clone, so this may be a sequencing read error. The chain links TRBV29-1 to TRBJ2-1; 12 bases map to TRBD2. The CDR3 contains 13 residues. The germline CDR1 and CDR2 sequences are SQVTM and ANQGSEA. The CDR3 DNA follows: TGCAGCGCTAGCGGGAGGGGGACCAGTGAGCAGTCCTTC. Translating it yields CSASGRGTSEQSF.

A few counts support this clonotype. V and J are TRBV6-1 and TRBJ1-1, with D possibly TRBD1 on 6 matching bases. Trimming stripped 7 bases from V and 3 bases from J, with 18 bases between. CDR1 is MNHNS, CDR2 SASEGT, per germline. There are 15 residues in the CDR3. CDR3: CASKRIGGVDTEAFF. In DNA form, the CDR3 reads TGTGCCAGCAAGCGAATAGGGGGGGTGGACACTGAAGCTTTCTTT.

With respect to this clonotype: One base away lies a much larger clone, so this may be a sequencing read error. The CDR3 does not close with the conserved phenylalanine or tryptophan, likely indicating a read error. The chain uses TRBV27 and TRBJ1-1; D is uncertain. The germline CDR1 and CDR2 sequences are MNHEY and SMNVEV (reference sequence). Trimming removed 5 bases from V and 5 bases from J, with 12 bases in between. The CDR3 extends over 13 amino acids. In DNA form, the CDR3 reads TGTGCCAGCAGTCCGCAGACGTTGACTGAAGCTTTCCTT. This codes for CASSPQTLTEAFL.

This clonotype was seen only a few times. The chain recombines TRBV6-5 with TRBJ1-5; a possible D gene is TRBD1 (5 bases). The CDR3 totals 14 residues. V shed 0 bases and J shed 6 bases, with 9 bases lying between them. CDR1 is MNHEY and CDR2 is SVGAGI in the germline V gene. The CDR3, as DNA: TGTGCCAGCAGTTACTCGAATACAGGTCAGCCCCAGCATTTT. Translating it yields CASSYSNTGQPQHF.

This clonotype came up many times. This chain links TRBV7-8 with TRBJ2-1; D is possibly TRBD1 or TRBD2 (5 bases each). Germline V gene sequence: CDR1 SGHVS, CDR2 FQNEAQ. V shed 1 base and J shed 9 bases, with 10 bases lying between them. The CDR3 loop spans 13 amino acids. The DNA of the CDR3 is TGTGCCAGCAGCTTAGGCTCTGGGGGTGAGCAGTTCTTC. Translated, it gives CASSLGSGGEQFF.

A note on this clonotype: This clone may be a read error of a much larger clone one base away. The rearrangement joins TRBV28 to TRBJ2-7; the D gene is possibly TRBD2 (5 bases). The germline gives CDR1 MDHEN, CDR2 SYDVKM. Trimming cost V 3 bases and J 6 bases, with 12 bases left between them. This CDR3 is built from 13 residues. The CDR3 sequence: CASSLPLGSEQYF. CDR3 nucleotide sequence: TGTGCCAGCAGTTTGCCCCTGGGGAGCGAGCAGTACTTC.

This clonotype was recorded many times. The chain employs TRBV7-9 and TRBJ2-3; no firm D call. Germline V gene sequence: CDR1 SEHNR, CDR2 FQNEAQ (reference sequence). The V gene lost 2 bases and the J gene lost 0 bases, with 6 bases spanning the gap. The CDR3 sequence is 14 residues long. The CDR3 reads CASSLFGSTDTQYF. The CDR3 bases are TGTGCCAGCAGCTTATTCGGAAGCACAGATACGCAGTATTTT.

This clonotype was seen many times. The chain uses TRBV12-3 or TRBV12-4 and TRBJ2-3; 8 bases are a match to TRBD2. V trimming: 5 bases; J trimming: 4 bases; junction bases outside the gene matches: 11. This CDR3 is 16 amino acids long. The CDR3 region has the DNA TGTGCCAGCAGTCCCCAGGGGAGCGGGAGCGCAGATACGCAGTATTTT. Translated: CASSPQGSGSADTQYF.

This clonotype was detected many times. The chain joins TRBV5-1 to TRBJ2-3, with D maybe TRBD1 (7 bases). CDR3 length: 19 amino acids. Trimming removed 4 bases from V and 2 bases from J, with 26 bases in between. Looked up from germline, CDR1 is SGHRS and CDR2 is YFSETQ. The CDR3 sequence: CASSIFPGGQGENTDTQYF. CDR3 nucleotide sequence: TGCGCCAGCAGCATATTCCCCGGAGGGCAGGGGGAGAACACAGATACGCAGTATTTT.

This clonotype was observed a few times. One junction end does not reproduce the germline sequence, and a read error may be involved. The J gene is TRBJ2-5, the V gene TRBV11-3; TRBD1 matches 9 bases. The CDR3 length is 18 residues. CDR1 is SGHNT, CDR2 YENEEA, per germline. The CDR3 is CASSLDLGTGTGKETQYF. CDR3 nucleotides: TGTGCCAGCAGCCTAGACTTAGGTACCGGGACAGGGAAAGAGACCCAGTACTTC.

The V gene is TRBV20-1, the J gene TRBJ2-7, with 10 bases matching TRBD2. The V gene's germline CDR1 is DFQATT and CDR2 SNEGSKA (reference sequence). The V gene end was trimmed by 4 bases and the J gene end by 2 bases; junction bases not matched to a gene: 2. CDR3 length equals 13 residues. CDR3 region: CSAKSGRAYEQYF. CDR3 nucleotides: TGCAGTGCTAAGAGCGGGAGGGCCTACGAGCAGTACTTC.

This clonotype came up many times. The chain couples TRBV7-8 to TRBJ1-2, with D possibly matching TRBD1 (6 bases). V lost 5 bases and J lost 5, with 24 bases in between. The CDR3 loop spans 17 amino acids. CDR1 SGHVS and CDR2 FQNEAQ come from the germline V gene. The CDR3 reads CASSRKFMAGTQYGYTF. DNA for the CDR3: TGTGCCAGCAGCCGAAAATTTATGGCAGGGACACAATATGGCTACACCTTC.

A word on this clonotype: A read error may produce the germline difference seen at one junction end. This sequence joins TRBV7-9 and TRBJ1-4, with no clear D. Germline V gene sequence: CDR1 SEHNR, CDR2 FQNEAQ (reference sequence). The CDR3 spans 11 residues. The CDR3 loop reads CASSPNEKLLF. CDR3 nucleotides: TGTGCCAGCAGCCCGAATGAAAAACTGCTTTTT.

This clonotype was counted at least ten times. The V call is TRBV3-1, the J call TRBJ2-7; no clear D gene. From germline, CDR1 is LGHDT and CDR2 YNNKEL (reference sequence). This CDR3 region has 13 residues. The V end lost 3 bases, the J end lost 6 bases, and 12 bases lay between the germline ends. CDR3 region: CASSHALTFEQYF. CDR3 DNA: TGTGCCAGCAGCCATGCCCTTACGTTCGAGCAGTACTTC.

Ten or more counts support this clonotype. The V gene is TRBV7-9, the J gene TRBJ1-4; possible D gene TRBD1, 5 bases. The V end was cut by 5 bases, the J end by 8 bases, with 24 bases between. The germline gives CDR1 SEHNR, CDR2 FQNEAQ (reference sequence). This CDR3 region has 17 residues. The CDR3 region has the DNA TGTGCCAGCAGCCGGATAGGAGTAACGGGGCTTGGAGAAAAACTGTTTTTT. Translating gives CASSRIGVTGLGEKLFF.

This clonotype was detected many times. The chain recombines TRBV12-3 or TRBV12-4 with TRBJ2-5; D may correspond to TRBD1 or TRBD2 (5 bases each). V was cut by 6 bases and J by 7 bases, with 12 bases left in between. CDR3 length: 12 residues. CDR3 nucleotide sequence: TGTGCCAGCAGCTGGACTGGGACGACCCAGTACTTC. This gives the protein CASSWTGTTQYF.